Below are 25 T cell receptor beta chains sequenced from a single sample in a study of cytomegalovirus exposure and HLA in healthy donors. This PCR relied on a set of 60 Vbeta primers and 13 Jbeta primers. The data were produced by immunoSEQ multiplex PCR, yet TCRdb's version contains in-frame clones alone and is incomplete. Of about 110,000 clones listed, 75% are singletons. The material sequenced was PBMCs. These TCRs come from a man between 35 and 55 years old in good health and CMV-seronegative.

The chain carries TRBV6-1 and TRBJ2-1, with 8 nucleotides matching TRBD1. CDR3 length: 14 residues. The junction had 8 bases not matched to a gene; V was cut back by 4 bases and J by 9 bases. Germline V gene sequence: CDR1 MNHNS, CDR2 SASEGT. The CDR3 DNA is TGTGCCAGCAGTGCGACGGGACAGGCCATTGAGCAGTTCTTC. Translating gives CASSATGQAIEQFF.

This clone has just a few counts. The chain recombines TRBV6-6 with TRBJ1-1; 11 nucleotides agree with TRBD1. This CDR3 has 14 amino acids. From germline, CDR1 is MNHNY and CDR2 SVGAGI (reference sequence). J gave up 5 bases and V 6 bases, and 5 bases lay outside the gene matches. The CDR3 loop is CASRWDRGRTEAFF. CDR3 nucleotides: TGTGCCAGCAGATGGGACAGGGGGAGGACTGAAGCTTTCTTT.

The V gene is TRBV27, the J gene TRBJ1-5; 8 bases are shared with TRBD1. Germline CDR1 MNHEY, CDR2 SMNVEV (reference sequence). J lost 0 bases, V lost 5 bases, and 3 bases had no gene match. The CDR3 covers 15 residues. This chain's CDR3 is CASSHGQGSNQPQHF. CDR3 nucleotides: TGTGCCAGCAGTCATGGACAGGGTAGCAATCAGCCCCAGCATTTT.

This clone is a singleton in its sample. The V and J genes are TRBV6-5 and TRBJ1-3; the D gene is possibly TRBD1 (6 bases). The CDR3 is 15 amino acids. V was shortened by 6 bases and J by 0 bases, with 12 bases between the two germline ends. Germline V gene sequence: CDR1 MNHEY, CDR2 SVGAGI. CDR3 bases: TGTGCCAGCAGACCGGGACAAGCCTCTGGAAACACCATATATTTT. Protein: CASRPGQASGNTIYF.

The rearrangement uses TRBV5-1 and TRBJ2-1; 9 nucleotides agree with TRBD2. This CDR3 region has 17 residues. The ends lost 1 base at V and 7 bases at J; junction bases unmatched: 12. CDR1 and CDR2 from the germline V gene are SGHRS and YFSETQ. In DNA form, the CDR3 reads TGCGCCAGCAGCTTGATGGCGGGGGGGCCCCAGGGAAATGAGCAGTTCTTC. As protein: CASSLMAGGPQGNEQFF.

The chain recombines TRBV6-1 with TRBJ2-2; TRBD1 aligns across 7 bases. Trimming at V came to 7 bases and at J to 7 bases, leaving 15 bases not matched to a gene. Per the germline V gene, CDR1 is MNHNS and CDR2 is SASEGT. The CDR3 runs to 16 residues. The CDR3 spells CASTDPKQGTSGELFF. DNA of the CDR3: TGTGCCAGCACTGACCCGAAACAGGGGACAAGCGGGGAGCTGTTTTTT.

The rearrangement uses TRBV27 and TRBJ1-2, with D possibly TRBD1 on 5 matching bases. Trimming removed 0 bases at V and 7 bases at J, with 12 bases between. This CDR3 spans 14 amino acids. Germline CDR1 is MNHEY and CDR2 is SMNVEV (reference sequence). In nucleotides, the CDR3 is TGTGCCAGCAGTTTATCGGAAGGGGTGGGTGGCTACACCTTC. Its translation is CASSLSEGVGGYTF.

The chain uses TRBV6-5 and TRBJ1-5, with TRBD1 matching 7 bases. The germline CDR1 and CDR2 sequences are MNHEY and SVGAGI. This CDR3 contains 15 residues. The V and J ends lost 5 bases and 7 bases, in that order; junction bases with no gene match: 11. DNA of the CDR3: TGTGCCAGCAGTCCCCGGGGACAGCCCCTGCAGCCCCAGCATTTT. This encodes CASSPRGQPLQPQHF.

The V and J genes are TRBV5-6 and TRBJ1-6; D is uncertain. V lost 4 bases to trimming and J lost 10 bases, with 24 bases between them. This CDR3 comprises 17 residues. The germline V gene has CDR1 SGHDT and CDR2 YYEEEE. The CDR3 DNA reads as TGTGCCAGCAGCCTAGCCTTGGTAGTCGGGATAAGGTCACCCCTCCACTTT. Translated: CASSLALVVGIRSPLHF.

Only one count was recorded for this clone. This chain connects TRBV6-1 to TRBJ1-6, with D unresolved. The CDR3 has 16 residues. Germline V CDR1 and CDR2: MNHNS, SASEGT. The V end lost 2 bases, the J end lost 0 bases, and 8 bases lay between the germline ends. The CDR3 loop reads CASSEPPSSYNSPLHF. The CDR3 coding sequence is TGTGCCAGCAGTGAACCCCCGAGCTCCTATAATTCACCCCTCCACTTT.

The J gene is TRBJ1-6, the V gene TRBV2; TRBD1 is a possible D gene (5 bases). Looked up from germline, CDR1 is SNHLY and CDR2 is FYNNEI. This CDR3 has 13 residues. The V end lost 6 bases, the J end lost 7 bases, and 10 bases lay between the germline ends. The CDR3 DNA follows: TGTGCCAGCAGCCCAGGGAAGAATTCACCCCTCCACTTT. Its translation: CASSPGKNSPLHF.

This chain uses TRBV5-1 with TRBJ2-3; weak D call: TRBD1 (6 bases). Per the germline V gene, CDR1 is SGHRS and CDR2 is YFSETQ. The CDR3 is 14 amino acids. Trimming left V 1 base short and J 1 base short, with 7 bases between. The CDR3 coding sequence is TGCGCCAGCAGCTTGAGACAGGGCACAGATACGCAGTATTTT. Protein sequence: CASSLRQGTDTQYF.

This chain connects TRBV5-1 to TRBJ2-5; D may be TRBD2 (5 bases). V lost 6 bases and J 4 bases, leaving 13 bases between the germline ends. This CDR3 has 13 amino acids. Per germline, CDR1 SGHRS and CDR2 YFSETQ. The DNA for the CDR3 is TGCGCCAGCACGAGAGGGTTAACAGAGACCCAGTACTTC. Protein: CASTRGLTETQYF.

This clone was picked up a small number of times. The J gene is TRBJ1-1, the V gene TRBV7-9; tentative D call: TRBD1 (5 bases). The V gene lost 2 bases and the J gene lost 5 bases, with 9 bases spanning the gap. CDR1 SEHNR and CDR2 FQNEAQ come from the germline V gene (reference sequence). This CDR3 contains 13 residues. The CDR3 here is CASSLFQGTEAFF. CDR3 sequence (DNA): TGTGCCAGCAGCTTATTCCAGGGTACTGAAGCTTTCTTT.

The V and J genes are TRBV5-1 and TRBJ1-1, with 9 bases that match TRBD1. V shed 3 bases and J 11 bases; nucleotides not matched to a gene: 8. The germline V gene has CDR1 SGHRS and CDR2 YFSETQ. The CDR3 sequence is 13 residues long. The DNA of the CDR3 is TGCGCCAGCAGCTCCGGGACAGGGTGGGAGGCTTTCTTT. It translates to CASSSGTGWEAFF.

With regard to this clone: One end of the junction varies from germline; a read error may be responsible. This chain joins TRBV6-5 and TRBJ2-7; 11 nucleotides agree with TRBD2. The CDR3 has 14 residues. CDR1 and CDR2 from the germline V gene are MNHEY and SVGAGI. This CDR3 is CASRGLAENYEQYF. The CDR3, as DNA: TGTGCCAGCCGGGGACTAGCGGAAAACTACGAGCAGTACTTT.

The chain couples TRBV15 to TRBJ1-1; D gene uncertain. Trimming removed 0 bases at V and 1 base at J, with 9 bases between. The CDR3 consists of 15 residues. The germline V gene encodes CDR1 LNHNV and CDR2 YYDKDF (reference sequence). CDR3 sequence reads: CATSRDLRENTEAFF. In DNA form, the CDR3 reads TGTGCCACCAGCAGAGATCTGAGGGAGAACACTGAAGCTTTCTTT.

The CDR3: CASSVAGTVNEKLFF. CDR3 DNA sequence: TGTGCCAGCAGCGTTGCCGGGACAGTAAATGAAAAACTGTTTTTT. The chain couples TRBV5-4 to TRBJ1-4; 7 positions agree with TRBD1. Germline loops: CDR1 SGHNT, CDR2 YYREEE (reference sequence). This CDR3 contains 15 residues. V dropped 4 bases and J dropped 5; count of bases not matched to a gene: 8.

V and J are TRBV5-6 and TRBJ1-4, with TRBD1 as a possible D gene (6 bases). Germline loops: CDR1 SGHDT, CDR2 YYEEEE. Trimming removed 1 base at V and 7 bases at J, with 20 bases between. The CDR3 runs 17 residues. CDR3 sequence (DNA): TGTGCCAGCAGCTTGTTGTCAGGGGTAGGGACATCTGAAAAACTGTTTTTT. As protein: CASSLLSGVGTSEKLFF.

The chain has TRBV11-3 and TRBJ1-1; no clear D. Per the germline V gene, CDR1 is SGHNT and CDR2 is YENEEA. Trimming removed 5 bases from V and 3 bases from J, with 10 bases in between. CDR3 length: 13 residues. CDR3 in amino acids: CASSPSFDTEAFF. The CDR3 DNA follows: TGTGCCAGCAGCCCTTCGTTCGACACTGAAGCTTTCTTT.

The rearrangement uses TRBV28 and TRBJ2-7; 7 nucleotides align to TRBD2. Germline CDR1 reads MDHEN; CDR2 reads SYDVKM. The CDR3 is made up of 14 amino acids. Trimming removed 5 bases from V and 3 bases from J; junction bases left unmatched: 7. The CDR3 sequence: CASSPSGEDYEQYF. The CDR3 DNA sequence: TGTGCCAGCAGTCCGAGCGGGGAGGACTACGAGCAGTACTTC.

This clone was seen a few times. V gene TRBV19 combines with J gene TRBJ1-2; D is perhaps TRBD1 (5 bases). Per the germline V gene, CDR1 is LNHDA and CDR2 is SQIVND (reference sequence). V was trimmed by 5 bases and J by 7 bases, leaving 14 bases between them. The CDR3 extends over 13 amino acids. The chain's CDR3 is CASSGAWGSGYTF. The CDR3 DNA reads TGTGCCAGTAGTGGGGCGTGGGGCTCTGGCTACACCTTC.

V usage is TRBV5-1 and J usage is TRBJ2-1, with TRBD1 matching over 9 bases. J gave up 1 base and V 5 bases, and 7 bases lay outside the gene matches. The CDR3 contains 16 residues. The germline gives CDR1 SGHRS, CDR2 YFSETQ. Here the CDR3 DNA reads TGCGCCAGCAGTTTTACCGGGACAGGGTCCTACAATGAGCAGTTCTTC. It specifies CASSFTGTGSYNEQFF.

The chain has TRBV29-1 and TRBJ2-1, with 8 positions matching TRBD1. CDR3 length: 16 residues. CDR1 SQVTM and CDR2 ANQGSEA come from the germline V gene. With 2 bases clipped from V and 6 bases from J, the junction kept 12 bases outside the gene matches. The chain's CDR3 is CSVEPLDRAPSNEQFF. CDR3 bases: TGCAGCGTTGAACCCTTGGACAGGGCACCATCCAATGAGCAGTTCTTC.

The V and J genes are TRBV5-1 and TRBJ1-4; D might be TRBD1 (6 bases). Per the germline V gene, CDR1 is SGHRS and CDR2 is YFSETQ. Trimming cost V 6 bases and J 8 bases, with 26 bases left between them. The CDR3 consists of 17 residues. The CDR3 DNA sequence: TGCGCCAGCACGGCAAACCCCACAGGGTTAGCGGGCGAAAAACTGTTTTTT. It translates to CASTANPTGLAGEKLFF.